The 2 T cell receptor beta chains reported below all come from one sample, sequenced in a study of cytomegalovirus exposure and HLA in healthy donors. Clones were sequenced by immunoSEQ multiplex PCR, and TCRdb holds only the in-frame ones, with some missing. The data contain 150,000 to 200,000 clones, 75% to 90% of them singletons. The sequenced material came from PBMCs. These receptors came from a young woman in good health and CMV-seronegative.

This clone was recorded once. The gene calls are TRBV5-1 and TRBJ2-3; a weak D match, TRBD2 (6 bases). Germline CDR1 SGHRS, CDR2 YFSETQ. Trimming pared 2 bases from V and 3 bases from J, leaving 7 bases between. This CDR3 has 13 amino acids. The CDR3 sequence: CASSFGGTDTQYF. In DNA, the CDR3 is TGCGCCAGCAGCTTTGGGGGGACAGATACGCAGTATTTT.

The V gene is TRBV4-2, the J gene TRBJ1-2; D unclear. Between the trimmed V and J ends, which lost 0 bases and 12 bases, there was a span of 17 bases. Germline CDR1 is LGHNA and CDR2 is YNFKEQ. The CDR3 spans 14 residues. Here the CDR3 DNA reads TGTGCCAGCAGCCAAGAATTGGAGGCCTCGGAACACACCTTC. Translated, it gives CASSQELEASEHTF.